The T cell receptor (beta chain) described here comes from a study of CD8 T cells in ankylosing spondylitis. Study-level findings and limits: A subset of motif variants has previously been described in the synovial fluid and blood of reactive arthritis. Within peripheral blood, clones linked to disease were CD8+ and relatively rare. Seven to nine highly homologous variants made up a TCR beta motif, and this motif appeared characteristic of ankylosing spondylitis blood.

It was by quantitative 5'-RACE with molecular barcodes that TCR beta libraries were made. Via MiXCR, TCRdb re-called the 5' RACE reads, giving one row per CDR3 protein. The data show some 840,000 distinct CDR3 sequences, with roughly 10% seen just once and roughly 0.51% held by the top ten. Unmatched junction bases numbered 4, after V lost 4 bases and J lost 2 bases. This CDR3 spans 16 amino acids. CDR1 and CDR2 (germline): SGHRS, YFSETQ. Remarks on this clonotype: Its antigen is unknown.

This chain joins TRBV5-1 and TRBJ2-6; TRBD1 agrees at 9 bases. Input material: blood, either unsorted or a sorted T cell fraction (not recorded which). This TCR was sampled from a male donor with ankylosing spondylitis. The CDR3 nucleotides are TGCGCCAGCAGCATTACAGGGGGCCCTGGGGCCAACGTCCTGACTTTC. It encodes CASSITGGPGANVLTF.